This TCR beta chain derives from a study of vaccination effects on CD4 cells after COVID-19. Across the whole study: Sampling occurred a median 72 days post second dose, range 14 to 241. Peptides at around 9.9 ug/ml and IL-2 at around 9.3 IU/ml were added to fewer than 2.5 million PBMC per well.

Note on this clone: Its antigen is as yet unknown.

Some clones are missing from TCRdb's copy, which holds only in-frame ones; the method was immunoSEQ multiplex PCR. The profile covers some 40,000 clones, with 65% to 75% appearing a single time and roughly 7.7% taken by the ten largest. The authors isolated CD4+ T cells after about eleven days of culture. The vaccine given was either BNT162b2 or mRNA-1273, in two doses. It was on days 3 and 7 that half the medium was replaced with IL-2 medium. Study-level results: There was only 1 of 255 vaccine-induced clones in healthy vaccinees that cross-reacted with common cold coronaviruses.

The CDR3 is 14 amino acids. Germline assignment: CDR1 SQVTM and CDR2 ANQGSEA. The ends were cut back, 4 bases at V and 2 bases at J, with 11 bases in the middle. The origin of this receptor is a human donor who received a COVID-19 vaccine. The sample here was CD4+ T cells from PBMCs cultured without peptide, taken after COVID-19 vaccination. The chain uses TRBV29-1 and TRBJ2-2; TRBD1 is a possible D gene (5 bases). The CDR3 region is CSVVSGSNTGELFF. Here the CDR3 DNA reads TGCAGCGTTGTATCAGGGTCAAACACCGGGGAGCTGTTTTTT.